The next 19 T cell receptor beta chains were all read from a single sample in a study of blood T cell repertoires in COVID-19. The method was immunoSEQ multiplex PCR; TCRdb's version includes in-frame clones alone and lacks a portion of them. The table includes about 240,000 clones, about four fifths detected once. Sample: peripheral blood. These receptors came from a young man who had recovered from COVID-19.

The J gene is TRBJ1-1, the V gene TRBV19; D unresolved. This CDR3 region has 16 residues. Germline CDR1 and CDR2: LNHDA and SQIVND (reference sequence). Trimming pared 3 bases from V and 1 base from J, leaving 15 bases between. CDR3 in DNA: TGTGCCAGTAGTATTTGGGGAGGCAGGACGAACACTGAAGCTTTCTTT. Protein sequence: CASSIWGGRTNTEAFF.

This clone was seen a single time. The rearrangement links TRBV6-5 to TRBJ2-1; a possible D gene is TRBD2 (6 bases). The germline V gene has CDR1 MNHEY and CDR2 SVGAGI. V was pared by 9 bases and J by 0 bases, with 9 bases between. The CDR3 contains 13 residues. DNA for the CDR3: TGTGCCAGTTGGAGGGACTCCTACAATGAGCAGTTCTTC. Its protein is CASWRDSYNEQFF.

The DNA of the CDR3 is TGTGCCAGCATCCGCAATAAGTTACCGGACAGGGGAGGCTATGGCTACACCTTC. Encoded protein: CASIRNKLPDRGGYGYTF. V is TRBV2 and J is TRBJ1-2; 9 bases map to TRBD1. V lost 7 bases, J lost 4 bases, and 19 bases stayed unmatched. The CDR3 consists of 18 residues. The germline CDR1 and CDR2 sequences are SNHLY and FYNNEI. The full variable domain, completed using reference TRBV2 and TRBJ1-2, is EPEVTQTPSHQVTQMGQEVILRCVPISNHLYFYWYRQILGQKVEFLVSFYNNEISEKSEIFDDQFSVERPDGSNFTLKIRSTKLEDSAMYFCASIRNKLPDRGGYGYTFGSGTRLTVV.

This chain links TRBV5-4 with TRBJ2-1, with unresolved D. The CDR3 contains 15 residues. Per germline, CDR1 SGHNT and CDR2 YYREEE (reference sequence). V lost 0 bases to trimming and J lost 4 bases, with 11 bases between them. The CDR3 DNA is TGTGCCAGCAGCTTGGAACAGTCGGCGTACAATGAGCAGTTCTTC. This translates into CASSLEQSAYNEQFF.

This chain uses TRBV6-5 with TRBJ1-5; TRBD1 agrees at 8 bases. V shed 0 bases and J 5 bases; nucleotides not matched to a gene: 6. Germline V lookup: CDR1 MNHEY, CDR2 SVGAGI. CDR3 size: 16 residues. In DNA form, the CDR3 reads TGTGCCAGCAGTTACTCGGACAGGGTTAGGCATCAGCCCCAGCATTTT. Amino acids: CASSYSDRVRHQPQHF.

The V call is TRBV4-1, the J call TRBJ1-5, with TRBD1 as a possible D gene (6 bases). Germline V gene lookup returns CDR1 MGHRA and CDR2 YSYEKL. Trimming removed 2 bases at V and 0 bases at J, with 11 bases between. The CDR3 covers 16 residues. CDR3 in DNA: TGCGCCAGCAGCCAAAAACAGGGACATAGCAATCAGCCCCAGCATTTT. Protein: CASSQKQGHSNQPQHF.

V and J are TRBV6-1 and TRBJ2-3; TRBD1 is a possible D gene (5 bases). The germline gives CDR1 MNHNS, CDR2 SASEGT. The CDR3 is made up of 16 amino acids. V was clipped by 4 bases and J by 0 bases, with 14 bases between them. Written as DNA, the CDR3 is TGTGCCAGCAGTGTTCAGACAGACCCTAGCACAGATACGCAGTATTTT. Encoded protein: CASSVQTDPSTDTQYF.

This chain links TRBV28 with TRBJ2-1; 10 bases are shared with TRBD2. The CDR3 has 15 amino acids. The junction had 12 bases not matched to a gene; V was cut back by 4 bases and J by 12 bases. Germline V gene data show CDR1 as MDHEN and CDR2 as SYDVKM. The CDR3: CASSSSLLAGRGQFF. CDR3 DNA sequence: TGTGCCAGCAGTTCCAGCCTACTAGCGGGGCGTGGGCAGTTCTTC.

The chain combines TRBV7-9 with TRBJ1-6; no clear D. V lost 3 bases and J lost 7, with 4 bases in between. In germline, CDR1 is SEHNR, CDR2 FQNEAQ (reference sequence). The CDR3 extends over 12 amino acids. CDR3 residues: CASSLRNSPLHF. In DNA form, the CDR3 reads TGTGCCAGCAGCTTGAGGAATTCACCCCTCCACTTT.

The chain employs TRBV7-8 and TRBJ2-2; TRBD2 is a possible D gene (5 bases). The germline V gene encodes CDR1 SGHVS and CDR2 FQNEAQ. This CDR3 is built from 17 residues. Trimming took off 5 bases at V and 1 base at J, with 17 bases between the two ends. CDR3 protein: CASSPRTVAGNTGELFF. The CDR3 DNA follows: TGTGCCAGCAGCCCACGTACCGTCGCGGGGAACACCGGGGAGCTGTTTTTT.

J is TRBJ2-7 and V is TRBV5-1, with D possibly TRBD2 on 5 matching bases. Germline V gives CDR1 SGHRS, CDR2 YFSETQ. The germline V and J ends were trimmed by 3 bases and 0 bases, with 7 bases remaining between them. This CDR3 has 13 residues. The CDR3 DNA reads TGCGCCAGCAGCTCGGGGTTCTCCTACGAGCAGTACTTC. This gives the protein CASSSGFSYEQYF.

CDR3 bases: TGCAGCGGACAGACCAACTATGGCTACACCTTC. This sequence encodes CSGQTNYGYTF. The chain is built from TRBV29-1 and TRBJ1-2, with D possibly matching TRBD1 (5 bases). The CDR3 runs to 11 residues. V dropped 7 bases and J dropped 2 bases, with 8 bases sitting between them. Germline assignment: CDR1 SQVTM and CDR2 ANQGSEA.

The chain carries TRBV15 and TRBJ2-5; possibly TRBD1 for D (6 bases). Per germline, CDR1 LNHNV and CDR2 YYDKDF (reference sequence). V lost 0 bases and J 1 base, leaving 9 bases between the germline ends. The CDR3 has 15 amino acids. The CDR3 here is CATSRDPGAQETQYF. The CDR3 bases are TGTGCCACCAGCAGAGATCCAGGGGCCCAAGAGACCCAGTACTTC. Using reference TRBV15 and TRBJ2-5 for the parts outside the CDR3, the full variable domain is DAMVIQNPRYQVTQFGKPVTLSCSQTLNHNVMYWYQQKSSQAPKLLFHYYDKDFNNEADTPDNFQSRRPNTSFCFLDIRSPGLGDTAMYLCATSRDPGAQETQYFGPGTRLLVL.

J is TRBJ1-4 and V is TRBV7-9; perhaps TRBD1 as D (6 bases). Deletions cut 2 bases from V and 0 bases from J, with 13 bases between. The CDR3 is 17 amino acids. The germline gives CDR1 SEHNR, CDR2 FQNEAQ (reference sequence). The CDR3 loop reads CASSLSGGHATNEKLFF. In DNA form, the CDR3 reads TGTGCCAGCAGCTTATCGGGGGGGCATGCAACTAATGAAAAACTGTTTTTT.

The chain links TRBV9 to TRBJ1-4; perhaps TRBD1 as D (5 bases). V lost 1 base and J lost 8, with 12 bases in between. The CDR3 loop spans 14 amino acids. Germline V gives CDR1 SGDLS, CDR2 YYNGEE. The CDR3 here is CASSVSGAREKLFF. CDR3 DNA: TGTGCCAGCAGCGTAAGTGGGGCCCGAGAAAAACTGTTTTTT.

J is TRBJ2-7 and V is TRBV10-2, with TRBD1 matching over 7 bases. Germline V gene sequence: CDR1 WSHSY, CDR2 SAAADI. After removal of 2 bases from V and 4 bases from J, the junction contained 5 bases not matched to a gene. CDR3 length: 14 amino acids. The CDR3 spells CASSEPGQLYEQYF. The CDR3 DNA follows: TGCGCCAGCAGTGAGCCGGGACAGCTGTACGAGCAGTACTTC.

The rearrangement joins TRBV29-1 to TRBJ1-2; possibly TRBD1 for D (5 bases). CDR1 is SQVTM and CDR2 is ANQGSEA in the germline V gene. The length of the CDR3 is 13 residues. Trimming took off 6 bases at V and 3 bases at J, with 14 bases between the two ends. The CDR3 DNA sequence: TGCAGCGTCGAACCCAGGGTAGACTATGGCTACACCTTC. Amino acids: CSVEPRVDYGYTF.

The rearrangement joins TRBV6-5 to TRBJ2-7; TRBD1 aligns across 12 bases. Germline V CDR1 and CDR2: MNHEY, SVGAGI. This CDR3 is 13 amino acids long. After removal of 5 bases from V and 6 bases from J, the junction contained 2 bases not matched to a gene. The CDR3 here is CASSRDRGREQYF. DNA for the CDR3: TGTGCCAGCAGTCGGGACAGGGGGCGCGAGCAGTACTTC.

The chain has TRBV13 and TRBJ2-2; TRBD2 matches at 8 bases. V lost 3 bases to trimming and J lost 1 base; unmatched junction nucleotides: 4. CDR3 length equals 16 residues. The germline gives CDR1 PRHDT, CDR2 FYEKMQ (reference sequence). CDR3 sequence reads: CASSFSGTRNTGELFF. Written as DNA, the CDR3 is TGTGCCAGCAGCTTTTCCGGGACTAGGAACACCGGGGAGCTGTTTTTT.